Below, 17 T cell receptor beta chains from the same sample are listed, as sequenced in a study of T cells in Graves' hyperthyroidism and ophthalmopathy. Amplification of TCR beta CDR3 regions was performed using RNA transcripts as template. The TCR CDR3 first-round RT-PCR relied on the HTBI primer set. Each CDR3 protein is one row after TCRdb ran MiXCR on the multiplex PCR reads. The table records fewer than 350,000 distinct CDR3 sequences, about an eighth of them present only once. The sequencing input was blood. These receptor sequences come from a woman aged 40 to 50 with Graves' hyperthyroidism.

This clonotype appeared many times. The chain has TRBV20-1 and TRBJ2-2, with 11 bases aligning to TRBD2. This CDR3 spans 16 amino acids. J lost 4 bases, V lost 1 base, and 5 bases had no gene match. Germline V gene lookup returns CDR1 DFQATT and CDR2 SNEGSKA (reference sequence). As DNA, the CDR3 is TGCAGTGCTAGAGCCCCCGGGACTAGCGGCACCGGGGAGCTGTTTTTT. Translating it yields CSARAPGTSGTGELFF.

This clonotype was seen repeatedly, ten times or more. The rearrangement links TRBV30 to TRBJ2-7, with 7 bases that match TRBD1. The CDR3 loop spans 13 amino acids. In germline, CDR1 is GTSNPN, CDR2 SVGIG (reference sequence). Trimming removed 0 bases from V and 6 bases from J; junction bases left unmatched: 5. This chain's CDR3 is CAWSVGTVREQYF. The CDR3 DNA sequence: TGTGCCTGGAGTGTCGGGACAGTCCGCGAGCAGTACTTC. The whole variable domain, filled in from reference TRBV30 and TRBJ2-7, reads SQTIHQWPATLVQPVGSPLSLECTVEGTSNPNLYWYRQAAGRGLQLLFYSVGIGQISSEVPQNLSASRPQDRQFILSSKKLLLSDSGFYLCAWSVGTVREQYFGPGTRLTVT.

This clonotype was counted many times. The V gene is TRBV20-1, the J gene TRBJ2-5; TRBD2 matches 9 bases. From germline, CDR1 is DFQATT and CDR2 SNEGSKA (reference sequence). This CDR3 region has 17 residues. Trimming cost V 3 bases and J 1 base; bases outside gene matches: 12. CDR3 bases: TGCAGTGCTAGGGCTTTCCTAGCGGGGTACGTCCAAGAGACCCAGTACTTC. Protein sequence: CSARAFLAGYVQETQYF.

The chain carries TRBV6-1 and TRBJ1-6; possible D gene TRBD1, 5 bases. This CDR3 has 19 amino acids. V was clipped by 6 bases and J by 4 bases, with 25 bases between them. CDR1 and CDR2 (germline): MNHNS, SASEGT. CDR3 amino acids: CASSDLVGTPDFYNSPLHF. CDR3 DNA sequence: TGTGCCAGCAGCGACCTCGTCGGGACTCCCGACTTTTATAATTCACCCCTCCACTTT.

The chain recombines TRBV7-9 with TRBJ1-4; D perhaps matches TRBD1 (5 bases). Germline V gives CDR1 SEHNR, CDR2 FQNEAQ (reference sequence). This CDR3 contains 17 residues. Trimming took off 5 bases at V and 0 bases at J, with 16 bases between the two ends. The CDR3 sequence: CASSPPGRGATNEKLFF. The CDR3 region has the DNA TGTGCCAGCAGCCCCCCGGGTCGGGGGGCAACTAATGAAAAACTGTTTTTT.

This clonotype was observed many times. The V gene is TRBV20-1, the J gene TRBJ2-7, with 10 bases fitting TRBD2. Looked up from germline, CDR1 is DFQATT and CDR2 is SNEGSKA (reference sequence). This CDR3 comprises 16 residues. The ends lost 2 bases at V and 5 bases at J; junction bases unmatched: 12. The CDR3 region is CSARPSTSGATHEQYF. Written as DNA, the CDR3 is TGCAGTGCTAGACCCTCTACTAGCGGGGCGACGCACGAGCAGTACTTC.

V gene TRBV20-1 combines with J gene TRBJ1-1; 8 bases match TRBD1. Per germline, CDR1 DFQATT and CDR2 SNEGSKA (reference sequence). V dropped 0 bases and J dropped 5; count of bases not matched to a gene: 8. The CDR3 runs to 15 residues. The CDR3 bases are TGCAGTGCTAGAGATAGCAGGGGGCGCGAAACTGAAGCTTTCTTT. Its translation is CSARDSRGRETEAFF.

The chain links TRBV7-2 to TRBJ2-2; 10 positions agree with TRBD2. With 4 bases clipped from V and 5 bases from J, the junction kept 7 bases outside the gene matches. This CDR3 spans 16 amino acids. CDR1 is SGHTA and CDR2 is FQGNSA in the germline V gene. The CDR3 protein is CASSSPRTSGTGELFF. CDR3 nucleotide sequence: TGTGCCAGCAGCTCCCCCCGGACTAGCGGTACCGGGGAGCTGTTTTTT.

V gene TRBV18 combines with J gene TRBJ2-7; D is uncertain. Between the trimmed V and J ends, which lost 3 bases and 8 bases, there was a span of 8 bases. Germline CDR1 and CDR2: KGHSH and LQKENI. The CDR3 has 11 amino acids. CDR3: CASSPGGKQYF. CDR3 nucleotides: TGTGCCAGCTCACCCGGTGGCAAGCAGTACTTC.

The CDR3 DNA reads TGCGCCAGCAGCTTACTAGCGGACAAAAACATTCAGTACTTC. It translates to CASSLLADKNIQYF. V and J are TRBV5-1 and TRBJ2-4; 8 nucleotides line up with TRBD2. CDR1 and CDR2 from the germline V gene are SGHRS and YFSETQ. V lost 2 bases and J lost 3; bases outside the gene matches: 1. CDR3 size: 14 residues.

Ten or more counts support this clonotype. CDR3 loop: CASSRKREWSYTQYF. CDR3 nucleotide sequence: TGTGCCAGCAGCCGTAAGCGGGAGTGGTCATATACGCAGTATTTT. The rearrangement joins TRBV3-1 to TRBJ2-3; TRBD2 aligns across 8 bases. There are 15 residues in the CDR3. The J segment lost 7 bases and the V segment lost 4 bases, leaving 10 bases of the junction unmatched. Germline CDR1 is LGHDT and CDR2 is YNNKEL (reference sequence).

This clonotype was seen many times. The V and J genes are TRBV3-1 and TRBJ2-3; 8 bases align to TRBD2. This CDR3 is 17 amino acids long. V lost 4 bases to trimming and J lost 3 bases; unmatched junction nucleotides: 12. Germline CDR1 is LGHDT and CDR2 is YNNKEL (reference sequence). CDR3 loop: CASSPPDRSGKTDTQYF. For the CDR3, the DNA is TGTGCCAGCAGCCCCCCGGACCGTAGCGGGAAGACAGATACGCAGTATTTT.

In this sample, this clonotype turned up many times. V usage is TRBV5-1 and J usage is TRBJ2-3, with D unresolved. V lost 4 bases, J lost 1 base, and 16 bases lay in between. CDR3 length: 16 residues. Looked up from germline, CDR1 is SGHRS and CDR2 is YFSETQ. CDR3 region: CASSTGIAGGTDTQYF. CDR3 DNA sequence: TGCGCCAGCAGCACCGGAATAGCAGGAGGCACAGATACGCAGTATTTT.

This clonotype was counted many times. This chain connects TRBV10-3 to TRBJ2-6, with D uncertain. V lost 6 bases, J lost 2 bases, and 14 bases lay in between. Germline CDR1 and CDR2: ENHRY and SYGVKD. This CDR3 has 16 amino acids. For the CDR3, the DNA is TGTGCCATCAGCTCCATAGAGGTTGCTGGGGCCAACGTCCTGACTTTC. This gives the protein CAISSIEVAGANVLTF.

The J gene is TRBJ2-7, the V gene TRBV6-1; 7 nucleotides line up with TRBD1. The CDR3 runs to 12 residues. Germline assignment: CDR1 MNHNS and CDR2 SASEGT. Germline trimming cut 6 bases from V and 7 bases from J; bases unmatched to any gene: 6. The CDR3 loop reads CASSRTGEEQYF. Here the CDR3 DNA reads TGTGCCAGCAGCCGAACAGGGGAAGAGCAGTACTTC.

This clonotype was counted many times. The chain is built from TRBV3-1 and TRBJ1-1; no clear D. The CDR3 totals 16 residues. With 1 base removed from V and 1 base from J, the gap between germline ends came to 13 bases. Germline V gene data show CDR1 as LGHDT and CDR2 as YNNKEL (reference sequence). The CDR3 nucleotides read TGTGCCAGCAGCCAAGGTTTTGCCGGCCGGAACACTGAAGCTTTCTTT. This sequence encodes CASSQGFAGRNTEAFF.

This clonotype was picked up many times. The chain carries TRBV6-1 and TRBJ2-5; D is ambiguous. Trimming took 1 base from V and 4 from J, leaving 4 bases between them. The CDR3 spans 12 residues. Germline CDR1 reads MNHNS; CDR2 reads SASEGT. CDR3 bases: TGTGCCAGCAGTGAAGGAAGAGAGACCCAGTACTTC. Translating it yields CASSEGRETQYF.